Listed below are T cell receptor beta chains from one sample, sequenced in a study of T cells in tumors after PD-1 blockade. The method was immunoSEQ multiplex PCR; TCRdb's version includes in-frame clones alone and lacks a portion of them. The table records about 63,000 clones, about 74% of them present only once. Sample: PBMCs, taken after anti-PD-1 treatment. These receptors were taken from a human donor with basal cell carcinoma. CDR3s include the opening cysteine and the closing phenylalanine or tryptophan. Each record gives: D gene, V gene, clone size, J gene, CDR3 DNA, CDR3 protein. A D gene is named only where the DNA matches it firmly. Some rows mark clone size as missing; the rest say once, few, many or name a class of expanded clone.

d_call: .
v_call: TRBV24-1
clone_size: once
j_call: TRBJ2-3
cdr3_nt: TGTGCCACCAGTGAAGGGGGGGATACGCAGTATTTT
cdr3_aa: CATSEGGDTQYF

d_call: .
v_call: TRBV7-9
clone_size: many
j_call: TRBJ2-7
cdr3_nt: TGTGCCAGCAGCTTGGGGGGACAAGGGTACAAGACCGGCTACGAGCAGTACTTC
cdr3_aa: CASSLGGQGYKTGYEQYF

d_call: .
v_call: TRBV27
clone_size: .
j_call: TRBJ1-2
cdr3_nt: TGTGCCAGCAGTTTCTCCGGGGGCGACTATGGCTACACCTTC
cdr3_aa: CASSFSGGDYGYTF

d_call: TRBD1
v_call: TRBV6-5
clone_size: few
j_call: TRBJ2-7
cdr3_nt: TGTGCCAGCAGCTACGACAGGGGAGGATACGAGCAGTACTTC
cdr3_aa: CASSYDRGGYEQYF

d_call: TRBD1
v_call: TRBV18
clone_size: .
j_call: TRBJ2-7
cdr3_nt: TGTGCCAGCTCACTTGGGACAGGGGCCTACGAGCAGTACTTC
cdr3_aa: CASSLGTGAYEQYF

d_call: .
v_call: TRBV13
clone_size: .
j_call: TRBJ1-2
cdr3_nt: TGTGCCAGCAGCTTAGAGGGAGATGGCTACACCTTC
cdr3_aa: CASSLEGDGYTF

d_call: .
v_call: TRBV3-1/TRBV3-2
clone_size: .
j_call: TRBJ2-7
cdr3_nt: TGTGCCAGCAGCCAAGCCCCCCGTTCTATACTCTACGAGCAGTACTTC
cdr3_aa: CASSQAPRSILYEQYF

d_call: .
v_call: TRBV4-1
clone_size: .
j_call: TRBJ1-6
cdr3_nt: TGCGCCAGCAGCCAAGATTACGCGGGGTCAGTCCTCCACTTT
cdr3_aa: CASSQDYAGSVLHF

d_call: TRBD2
v_call: TRBV24-1
clone_size: .
j_call: TRBJ2-3
cdr3_nt: TGTGCCACCAGTGATGCTAGCGGGGGGGTATGGGGCACAGATACGCAGTATTTT
cdr3_aa: CATSDASGGVWGTDTQYF

d_call: TRBD2
v_call: TRBV6-1
clone_size: .
j_call: TRBJ2-5
cdr3_nt: TGTGCCAGCAGTGAGGGTGTTCTAGCGGGCCACCAAGAGACCCAGTACTTC
cdr3_aa: CASSEGVLAGHQETQYF

d_call: .
v_call: TRBV7-2
clone_size: .
j_call: TRBJ1-5
cdr3_nt: TGTGCCAGCAGCTTAGCAGGGACACTCAATCAGCCCCAGCATTTT
cdr3_aa: CASSLAGTLNQPQHF

d_call: TRBD2
v_call: TRBV4-1
clone_size: .
j_call: TRBJ2-5
cdr3_nt: TGCGCCAGCAGCCAATACGAGCGGGGGGGCGGGGAGACCCAGTACTTC
cdr3_aa: CASSQYERGGGETQYF

d_call: .
v_call: TRBV6-5
clone_size: .
j_call: TRBJ1-3
cdr3_nt: TGTGCCAGCAGTCCCCTGCGCTCTGGAAACACCATATATTTT
cdr3_aa: CASSPLRSGNTIYF

d_call: .
v_call: TRBV3-1/TRBV3-2
clone_size: few
j_call: TRBJ1-1
cdr3_nt: TGTGCCAGCAGCGATAGGGCACAGGACAATGAAGCTTTCTTT
cdr3_aa: CASSDRAQDNEAFF

d_call: .
v_call: TRBV10-2
clone_size: few
j_call: TRBJ1-1
cdr3_nt: TGCGCCAGCGGCCGGGCGAACACTGAAGCTTTCTTT
cdr3_aa: CASGRANTEAFF

d_call: TRBD1
v_call: TRBV24-1
clone_size: .
j_call: TRBJ2-5
cdr3_nt: TGTGCCACCAGTGATTCGGGACAGGGGGTTGGAGAGACCCAGTACTTC
cdr3_aa: CATSDSGQGVGETQYF

d_call: .
v_call: TRBV12-3/TRBV12-4
clone_size: .
j_call: TRBJ2-5
cdr3_nt: TGTGCCAGCAGTTTGGAGGAGGAAGAGACCCAGTACTTC
cdr3_aa: CASSLEEEETQYF

d_call: .
v_call: TRBV11-3
clone_size: .
j_call: TRBJ2-2
cdr3_nt: TGTGCCAGCAGCTCCGCCGACCTCCCGAGCACCGGGGAGCTGTTTTTT
cdr3_aa: CASSSADLPSTGELFF

d_call: .
v_call: TRBV3-1/TRBV3-2
clone_size: few
j_call: TRBJ2-3
cdr3_nt: TGTGCCAGCAGCCAATCAGATACGCAGTATTTT
cdr3_aa: CASSQSDTQYF

d_call: .
v_call: TRBV24-1
clone_size: .
j_call: TRBJ1-2
cdr3_nt: TGTGCCACCAGTGATTATTCGGGGGTCGGTGGCTACACCTTC
cdr3_aa: CATSDYSGVGGYTF

d_call: .
v_call: TRBV18
clone_size: few
j_call: TRBJ1-2
cdr3_nt: TGTGCCAGCTCACCGACAGGCTCGTCCTATGGCTACACCTTC
cdr3_aa: CASSPTGSSYGYTF

d_call: .
v_call: TRBV10-3
clone_size: .
j_call: TRBJ2-7
cdr3_nt: TGTGCCATCAGTGAGTCAGTGACTAGCTCCTACGAGCAGTACTTC
cdr3_aa: CAISESVTSSYEQYF

d_call: TRBD1
v_call: TRBV18
clone_size: .
j_call: TRBJ2-5
cdr3_nt: TGTGCCAGCTCACCATTTGGGACAGGGGGTTTGGAGACCCAGTACTTC
cdr3_aa: CASSPFGTGGLETQYF

d_call: .
v_call: TRBV19
clone_size: .
j_call: TRBJ1-3
cdr3_nt: TGTGCCAGTAGTATTACCGGCTCTGGAAACACCATATATTTT
cdr3_aa: CASSITGSGNTIYF

d_call: .
v_call: TRBV30
clone_size: .
j_call: TRBJ2-1
cdr3_nt: TGTGCCTGGGGCCGGGGACCCCTAAGCTCCTACAATGAGCAGTTCTTC
cdr3_aa: CAWGRGPLSSYNEQFF

d_call: TRBD1
v_call: TRBV27
clone_size: few
j_call: TRBJ1-1
cdr3_nt: TGTGCCAGCTGGGACAGAGGGGGCACTGAAGCTTTCTTT
cdr3_aa: CASWDRGGTEAFF

d_call: .
v_call: TRBV4-1
clone_size: .
j_call: TRBJ2-2
cdr3_nt: TGCGCCAGCAGCCAAACAAGTGCCGGGGAGCTGTTTTTT
cdr3_aa: CASSQTSAGELFF

d_call: TRBD1
v_call: TRBV19
clone_size: .
j_call: TRBJ1-5
cdr3_nt: TGTGCCAGTAGTATACTGGAGACAGGGGGCAATCAGCCCCAGCATTTT
cdr3_aa: CASSILETGGNQPQHF

d_call: TRBD2
v_call: TRBV2
clone_size: .
j_call: TRBJ2-2
cdr3_nt: TGTGCCAGCGGAGAGCGGGGGGGCGCGAACACCGGGGAGCTGTTTTTT
cdr3_aa: CASGERGGANTGELFF

d_call: TRBD1
v_call: TRBV25-1
clone_size: .
j_call: TRBJ2-1
cdr3_nt: TGTGCCAGCAGGGGACAGGGGGGCCTCTCCTACAATGAGCAGTTCTTC
cdr3_aa: CASRGQGGLSYNEQFF

d_call: TRBD1
v_call: TRBV19
clone_size: .
j_call: TRBJ1-4
cdr3_nt: TGTGCCAGTAGTATCTGGCAGGGGGCGGGTGAAAAACTGTTTTTT
cdr3_aa: CASSIWQGAGEKLFF

d_call: .
v_call: TRBV7-2
clone_size: .
j_call: TRBJ1-1
cdr3_nt: TGTGCCAGCAGCTCAGACCATAACACTGAAGCTTTCTTT
cdr3_aa: CASSSDHNTEAFF

d_call: .
v_call: TRBV30
clone_size: .
j_call: TRBJ2-1
cdr3_nt: TGTGCCTGGACTGGGGGCCACAATGAGCAGTTCTTC
cdr3_aa: CAWTGGHNEQFF

d_call: .
v_call: TRBV10-3
clone_size: few
j_call: TRBJ1-5
cdr3_nt: TGTGCCATCAGTGAGAGTTACGGTCAGCCCCAGCATTTT
cdr3_aa: CAISESYGQPQHF

d_call: .
v_call: TRBV12-3/TRBV12-4
clone_size: .
j_call: TRBJ1-2
cdr3_nt: TGTGCCAGCAGTTTAGAGCCTAACTATGGCTACACCTTC
cdr3_aa: CASSLEPNYGYTF

d_call: TRBD1
v_call: TRBV5-4
clone_size: .
j_call: TRBJ2-5
cdr3_nt: TGTGCCAGCAGCTTACCGGGACAGGGGGGTGAGACCCAGTACTTC
cdr3_aa: CASSLPGQGGETQYF

d_call: TRBD2
v_call: TRBV30
clone_size: .
j_call: TRBJ2-7
cdr3_nt: TGTGCCTGGAGTGTAGAGCGGGGGGCCCGTGAGCAGTACTTC
cdr3_aa: CAWSVERGAREQYF

d_call: .
v_call: TRBV30
clone_size: .
j_call: TRBJ2-1
cdr3_nt: TGTGCCTGGAGTAGTGACTCTTCCTACAATGAGCAGTTCTTC
cdr3_aa: CAWSSDSSYNEQFF

d_call: .
v_call: TRBV7-9
clone_size: .
j_call: TRBJ1-5
cdr3_nt: TGTGCCGTCAGAGACCATAGCAATCAGCCCCAGCATTTT
cdr3_aa: CAVRDHSNQPQHF

d_call: .
v_call: TRBV6-5
clone_size: .
j_call: TRBJ2-6
cdr3_nt: TGTGCCAGCAGTTACTCGGTAGCGAATGGGGCCAACGTCCTGACTTTC
cdr3_aa: CASSYSVANGANVLTF

d_call: .
v_call: TRBV24-1
clone_size: .
j_call: TRBJ2-2
cdr3_nt: TGTGCCATCGAATCCACCGGGGAGCTGTTTTTT
cdr3_aa: CAIESTGELFF

d_call: TRBD2
v_call: TRBV19
clone_size: .
j_call: TRBJ2-5
cdr3_nt: TGTGCCAGTAGTATAATCGCCCCCCAGCGGGGGGCCCAAGAGACCCAGTACTTC
cdr3_aa: CASSIIAPQRGAQETQYF